The 27 T cell receptor beta chains below were found in one sample sequenced in a study of blood T cell repertoires in COVID-19. Repertoires were generated with immunoSEQ multiplex PCR, while TCRdb's copy carries only in-frame clones and drops some. The sample includes 60,000 to 95,000 clones, roughly 70% seen only once; the top ten take just over 2.5%. Sequencing was performed on peripheral blood. These receptors were collected from a human donor with acute or convalescent COVID-19. The donor label of this sample is uncertain.

The chain uses TRBV6-5 and TRBJ2-7; D possibly corresponds to TRBD2 (7 bases). The V gene's germline CDR1 is MNHEY and CDR2 SVGAGI. The CDR3 loop spans 15 amino acids. The germline V and J ends were trimmed by 7 bases and 4 bases, with 20 bases remaining between them. CDR3 region: CASTGGKAGDYEQYF. The CDR3 DNA reads as TGTGCCAGCACCGGGGGCAAGGCGGGGGATTACGAGCAGTACTTC.

In this sample, this clone turned up a few times. The CDR3 sequence: CASSLEGGAGNEQFF. The CDR3 coding sequence is TGTGCCAGCAGCTTAGAAGGGGGCGCGGGCAATGAGCAGTTCTTC. The chain uses TRBV11-3 and TRBJ2-1; 7 bases line up with TRBD1. The CDR3 totals 15 residues. Germline lookup yields CDR1 SGHNT and CDR2 YENEEA. The V and J ends lost 0 bases and 6 bases, in that order; junction bases with no gene match: 5. Combining the CDR3 with reference TRBV11-3 and TRBJ2-1 gives the whole variable domain EAGVVQSPRYKIIEKKQPVAFWCNPISGHNTLYWYLQNLGQGPELLIRYENEEAVDDSQLPKDRFSAERLKGVDSTLKIQPAELGDSAVYLCASSLEGGAGNEQFFGPGTRLTVL.

This chain links TRBV9 with TRBJ1-1, with 12 bases that match TRBD1. This CDR3 contains 17 residues. Looked up from germline, CDR1 is SGDLS and CDR2 is YYNGEE. V lost 2 bases to trimming and J lost 1 base; unmatched junction nucleotides: 6. CDR3 in DNA: TGTGCCAGCAGCGTCGGGACAGGGGGCCTCTGGAACACTGAAGCTTTCTTT. Encoded protein: CASSVGTGGLWNTEAFF.

V usage is TRBV6-2 or TRBV6-3 and J usage is TRBJ1-5; 7 bases align to TRBD1. Germline V gene data show CDR1 as MNHEY and CDR2 as SVGEGT. The V and J ends lost 3 bases and 4 bases, in that order; junction bases with no gene match: 3. The CDR3 is made up of 14 amino acids. The CDR3 here is CASSYTGVNQPQHF. In DNA, the CDR3 is TGTGCCAGCAGTTATACAGGGGTTAATCAGCCCCAGCATTTT.

V and J are TRBV7-2 and TRBJ2-5, with TRBD2 matching 12 bases. V was pared by 5 bases and J by 7 bases, with 11 bases of the junction left unmatched. CDR1 and CDR2 from the germline V gene are SGHTA and FQGNSA. There are 16 residues in the CDR3. CDR3 residues: CASSLMTSGGIATQYF. The CDR3 DNA is TGTGCCAGCAGCCTCATGACTAGCGGGGGCATTGCGACCCAGTACTTC.

The chain is built from TRBV9 and TRBJ2-2; D not certain. Germline V gene lookup returns CDR1 SGDLS and CDR2 YYNGEE. V lost 0 bases to trimming and J lost 4 bases, with 7 bases between them. The CDR3 contains 14 residues. This CDR3 is CASSVDSLTGELFF. The CDR3 DNA reads as TGTGCCAGCAGCGTAGACAGCCTCACCGGGGAGCTGTTTTTT.

This rearrangement joins TRBV28 to TRBJ1-1, with 9 bases matching TRBD1. Germline V gene sequence: CDR1 MDHEN, CDR2 SYDVKM. The CDR3 has 14 amino acids. The J segment lost 0 bases and the V segment lost 6 bases, leaving 2 bases of the junction unmatched. CDR3 nucleotide sequence: TGTGCCAGCAGGGGGACAGGGATGAACACTGAAGCTTTCTTT. Its translation: CASRGTGMNTEAFF.

This clone was observed a few times. The rearrangement uses TRBV6-1 and TRBJ2-1; a possible D gene is TRBD2 (5 bases). CDR1 and CDR2 (germline): MNHNS, SASEGT. This CDR3 contains 13 residues. With 3 bases removed from V and 8 bases from J, the gap between germline ends came to 11 bases. CDR3 loop: CASSDRERDEQFF. CDR3 coding DNA: TGTGCCAGCAGTGATCGGGAAAGGGATGAGCAGTTCTTC.

This clone was seen a handful of times. CDR3 amino acids: CASSLRGGDYNEQFF. The CDR3 DNA reads as TGTGCCAGTAGCCTAAGGGGGGGTGACTACAATGAGCAGTTCTTC. The chain couples TRBV19 to TRBJ2-1; possibly TRBD2 for D (7 bases). Germline values: CDR1 LNHDA, CDR2 SQIVND (reference sequence). V was shortened by 6 bases and J by 3 bases, with 15 bases between the two germline ends. CDR3 length equals 15 residues.

The chain couples TRBV5-1 to TRBJ1-2, with a weak D call TRBD1 (5 bases). Germline V lookup: CDR1 SGHRS, CDR2 YFSETQ. CDR3 length equals 12 residues. Between the trimmed V and J ends, which lost 4 bases and 5 bases, there was a span of 9 bases. CDR3 amino acids: CASSRGRYGYTF. The CDR3, as DNA: TGCGCCAGCAGCCGGGGGAGATATGGCTACACCTTC.

The chain links TRBV3-1 (or the pseudogene TRBV3-2) to TRBJ2-7, with 7 positions matching TRBD2. Trimming cost V 4 bases and J 6 bases; bases outside gene matches: 6. The CDR3 contains 13 residues. From germline, CDR1 is LGHDT and CDR2 YNNKEL (reference sequence). CDR3 sequence reads: CASSPYGEGEQYF. CDR3 sequence (DNA): TGTGCCAGCAGCCCCTATGGGGAGGGCGAGCAGTACTTC.

This clone was seen a single time. J is TRBJ2-2 and V is TRBV7-2; TRBD1 agrees at 8 bases. Per the germline V gene, CDR1 is SGHTA and CDR2 is FQGNSA. V was clipped by 3 bases and J by 5 bases; unmatched bases: 5. The CDR3 contains 15 residues. The CDR3 spells CASSLRRDRTGELFF. CDR3 coding DNA: TGTGCCAGCAGCTTGCGCCGGGACAGGACCGGGGAGCTGTTTTTT.

The CDR3 coding sequence is TGCGCCAGCAGTCTAGCAGGGTCGCCCAATGAGCAGTTCTTC. Translating it yields CASSLAGSPNEQFF. V and J are TRBV23-1 and TRBJ2-1; TRBD1 might be the D (5 bases). TRBV23-1 is an ORF; its function is uncertain. V was clipped by 4 bases and J by 6 bases, with 13 bases between them. The CDR3 has 14 amino acids.

This clone has only a few counts. The chain has TRBV28 and TRBJ1-2; D possibly corresponds to TRBD1 (6 bases). V dropped 3 bases and J dropped 5 bases, with 16 bases sitting between them. The CDR3 is 15 residues long. Germline V gene sequence: CDR1 MDHEN, CDR2 SYDVKM. The CDR3, as DNA: TGTGCCAGCAGTTTGGGGACCGGGACATTGTATGGCTACACCTTC. It codes for CASSLGTGTLYGYTF.

This sequence joins TRBV9 and TRBJ2-3, with 10 bases lining up with TRBD2. V lost 4 bases and J lost 2; bases outside the gene matches: 16. The CDR3 runs to 19 residues. The germline CDR1 and CDR2 sequences are SGDLS and YYNGEE. CDR3 DNA: TGTGCCAGCAGCCCCCGGGTAGCGGGAGGAGGAGGGGCCACAGATACGCAGTATTTT. Its protein product is CASSPRVAGGGGATDTQYF.

The rearrangement joins TRBV29-1 to TRBJ2-1, with TRBD2 as a possible D gene (6 bases). The CDR3 spans 12 residues. Trimming removed 6 bases from V and 7 bases from J, with 13 bases in between. CDR1 is SQVTM and CDR2 is ANQGSEA in the germline V gene. The CDR3 loop reads CSVSAGRNEQFF. The DNA for the CDR3 is TGCAGCGTATCGGCAGGGAGGAATGAGCAGTTCTTC.

V usage is TRBV6-5 and J usage is TRBJ1-5; D perhaps matches TRBD1 (5 bases). The CDR3 consists of 15 residues. The V gene's germline CDR1 is MNHEY and CDR2 SVGAGI. Trimming took 7 bases from V and 5 from J, leaving 18 bases between them. CDR3 DNA sequence: TGTGCCAGCACTCGCCCGGGGGTGGGGTATCAGCCCCAGCATTTT. This codes for CASTRPGVGYQPQHF.

The chain joins TRBV6-5 to TRBJ1-1, with D perhaps TRBD1 (6 bases). Germline values: CDR1 MNHEY, CDR2 SVGAGI. Deletions cut 6 bases from V and 3 bases from J, with 11 bases between. CDR3 length equals 13 residues. CDR3 loop: CASSATGYTEAFF. For the CDR3, the DNA is TGTGCCAGCAGCGCCACAGGGTACACTGAAGCTTTCTTT.

This sequence joins TRBV28 and TRBJ1-6; no clear D. In germline, CDR1 is MDHEN, CDR2 SYDVKM. V gave up 7 bases and J gave up 7 bases, with 14 bases separating them. The CDR3 consists of 14 residues. CDR3 in amino acids: CASIEASGNSPLHF. CDR3 coding DNA: TGTGCCAGCATTGAGGCCTCCGGGAATTCACCCCTCCACTTT.

The V and J genes are TRBV27 and TRBJ2-1, with TRBD2 matching 7 bases. The CDR3 has 15 residues. CDR1 is MNHEY and CDR2 is SMNVEV in the germline V gene (reference sequence). The J segment lost 6 bases and the V segment lost 2 bases, leaving 7 bases of the junction unmatched. The CDR3 coding sequence is TGTGCCAGCAGTTTAGTGCAGGGCGGGGGCAATGAGCAGTTCTTC. Translation: CASSLVQGGGNEQFF.

This clone has a handful of counts. The genes are TRBV24-1 and TRBJ2-5, with 10 bases lining up with TRBD1. The V and J ends lost 4 bases and 2 bases, in that order; junction bases with no gene match: 3. The CDR3 totals 15 residues. Germline assignment: CDR1 KGHDR and CDR2 SFDVKD. The CDR3 protein is CATSDGGQGQETQYF. The DNA for the CDR3 is TGTGCCACCAGTGACGGGGGACAGGGGCAAGAGACCCAGTACTTC.

The chain combines TRBV27 with TRBJ1-6; the match to TRBD1 covers 8 bases. J was trimmed by 8 bases and V by 2 bases; bases with no gene match: 20. The germline V gene has CDR1 MNHEY and CDR2 SMNVEV (reference sequence). The CDR3 consists of 20 residues. CDR3 sequence (DNA): TGTGCCAGCAGTTTAAGGGGGGGTCAGGGGGCGCCTAGCGTGGATTCACCCCTCCACTTT. This codes for CASSLRGGQGAPSVDSPLHF.

The chain carries TRBV20-1 and TRBJ2-7, with D unclear. V was trimmed by 3 bases and J by 2 bases, leaving 8 bases between them. This CDR3 has 12 amino acids. Germline V gives CDR1 DFQATT, CDR2 SNEGSKA (reference sequence). The CDR3 sequence: CSASLPPYEQYF. The CDR3 DNA reads as TGCAGTGCTAGTCTACCCCCCTACGAGCAGTACTTC.

The sample holds many counts of this clone. The CDR3 nucleotides read TGTGCCAGCAGTTTCGAGGGTAACTATGGCTACACCTTC. Protein product: CASSFEGNYGYTF. This chain links TRBV27 with TRBJ1-2; D not resolved. Germline V gene data show CDR1 as MNHEY and CDR2 as SMNVEV (reference sequence). Trimming shortened V by 3 bases and J by 1 base, and 6 bases separated the two germline ends. CDR3 size: 13 residues.

The chain links TRBV27 to TRBJ2-3, with 9 nucleotides matching TRBD2. The V gene's germline CDR1 is MNHEY and CDR2 SMNVEV (reference sequence). V lost 2 bases, J lost 2 bases, and 11 bases stayed unmatched. The CDR3 contains 18 residues. For the CDR3, the DNA is TGTGCCAGCAGTTTAGGTCCTAGAACTAGCGGGTACACAGATACGCAGTATTTT. Translating gives CASSLGPRTSGYTDTQYF.

This clone was seen only a few times. This chain links TRBV5-1 with TRBJ2-1, with TRBD2 as a possible D gene (6 bases). The V gene lost 7 bases and the J gene lost 0 bases, with 14 bases spanning the gap. This CDR3 region has 15 residues. Germline V lookup: CDR1 SGHRS, CDR2 YFSETQ. The DNA of the CDR3 is TGCGCCAGCGGGGACTTCTCAATCTCCTACAATGAGCAGTTCTTC. As protein: CASGDFSISYNEQFF.

The chain is built from TRBV5-1 and TRBJ2-3; 7 positions match TRBD1. The CDR3 length is 14 residues. Per germline, CDR1 SGHRS and CDR2 YFSETQ. V was pared by 9 bases and J by 1 base, with 8 bases of the junction left unmatched. CDR3 nucleotides: TGCGCCACCAACCCCGACAGGGGCACAGATACGCAGTATTTT. Its translation: CATNPDRGTDTQYF.